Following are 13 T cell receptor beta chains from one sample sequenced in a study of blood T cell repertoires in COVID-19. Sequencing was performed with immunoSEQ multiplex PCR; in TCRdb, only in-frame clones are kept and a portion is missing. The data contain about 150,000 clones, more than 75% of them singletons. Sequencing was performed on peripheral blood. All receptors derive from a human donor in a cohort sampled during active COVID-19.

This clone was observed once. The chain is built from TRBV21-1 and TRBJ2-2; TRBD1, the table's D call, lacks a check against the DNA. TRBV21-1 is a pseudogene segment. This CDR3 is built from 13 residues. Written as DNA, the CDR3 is TGTGCCACCGGGACAGCGAACACCGGGGAGCTGTTTTTT. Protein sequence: CATGTANTGELFF.

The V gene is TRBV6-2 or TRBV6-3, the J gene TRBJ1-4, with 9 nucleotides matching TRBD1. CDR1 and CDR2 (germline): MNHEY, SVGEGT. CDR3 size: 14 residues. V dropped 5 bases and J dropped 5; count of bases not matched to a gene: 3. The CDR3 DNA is TGTGCCAGCAGTCGACAGGGGGGAAATGAAAAACTGTTTTTT. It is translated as CASSRQGGNEKLFF.

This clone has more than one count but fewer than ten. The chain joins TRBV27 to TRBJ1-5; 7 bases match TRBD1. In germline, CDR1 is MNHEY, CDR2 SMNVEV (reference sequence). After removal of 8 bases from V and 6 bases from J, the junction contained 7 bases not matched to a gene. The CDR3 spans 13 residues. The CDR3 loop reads CASSQGVGQPQHF. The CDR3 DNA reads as TGTGCCAGCTCCCAGGGGGTAGGTCAGCCCCAGCATTTT.

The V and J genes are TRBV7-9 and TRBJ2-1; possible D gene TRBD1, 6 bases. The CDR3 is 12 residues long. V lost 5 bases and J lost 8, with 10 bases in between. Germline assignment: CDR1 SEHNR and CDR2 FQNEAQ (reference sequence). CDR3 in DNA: TGTGCCAGCAGCCTACAGGGAGATGAGCAGTTCTTC. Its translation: CASSLQGDEQFF.

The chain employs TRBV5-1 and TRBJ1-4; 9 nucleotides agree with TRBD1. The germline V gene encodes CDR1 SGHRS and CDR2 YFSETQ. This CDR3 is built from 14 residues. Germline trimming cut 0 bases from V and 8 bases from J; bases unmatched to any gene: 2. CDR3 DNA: TGCGCCAGCAGCTTGGGGACAGGGGCCGAAAAACTGTTTTTT. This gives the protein CASSLGTGAEKLFF.

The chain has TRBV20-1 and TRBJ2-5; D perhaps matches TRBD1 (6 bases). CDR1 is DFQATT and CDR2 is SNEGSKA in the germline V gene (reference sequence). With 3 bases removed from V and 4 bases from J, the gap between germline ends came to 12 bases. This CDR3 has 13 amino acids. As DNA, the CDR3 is TGCAGTGCTAGTCAACAGGGAGTAGAGACCCAGTACTTC. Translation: CSASQQGVETQYF.

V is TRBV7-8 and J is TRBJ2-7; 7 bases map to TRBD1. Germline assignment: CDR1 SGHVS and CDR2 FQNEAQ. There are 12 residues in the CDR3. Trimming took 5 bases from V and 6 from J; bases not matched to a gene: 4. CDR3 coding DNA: TGTGCCAGCAGCCAAACAGGGGCCGAGCAGTACTTC. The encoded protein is CASSQTGAEQYF.

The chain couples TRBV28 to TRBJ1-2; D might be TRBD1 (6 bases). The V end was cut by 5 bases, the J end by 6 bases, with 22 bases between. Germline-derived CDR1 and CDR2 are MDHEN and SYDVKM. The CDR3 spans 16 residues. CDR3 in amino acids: CASSPAGALVRHGYTF. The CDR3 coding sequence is TGTGCCAGCAGTCCGGCAGGGGCGTTGGTTCGGCATGGCTACACCTTC.

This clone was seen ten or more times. The CDR3: CSVELQGYYGYTF. The CDR3 nucleotides are TGCAGCGTTGAACTACAGGGGTACTATGGCTACACCTTC. The chain couples TRBV29-1 to TRBJ1-2; TRBD1 agrees at 7 bases. The V segment lost 2 bases and the J segment 3 bases; nucleotides outside the gene matches: 3. CDR1 is SQVTM, CDR2 ANQGSEA, per germline. The CDR3 has 13 residues.

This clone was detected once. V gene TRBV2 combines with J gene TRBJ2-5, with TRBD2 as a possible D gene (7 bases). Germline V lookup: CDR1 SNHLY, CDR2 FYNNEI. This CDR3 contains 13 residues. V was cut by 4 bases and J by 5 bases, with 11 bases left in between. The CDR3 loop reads CASSGGGEETQYF. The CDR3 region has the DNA TGTGCCAGCAGTGGGGGGGGCGAGGAGACCCAGTACTTC.

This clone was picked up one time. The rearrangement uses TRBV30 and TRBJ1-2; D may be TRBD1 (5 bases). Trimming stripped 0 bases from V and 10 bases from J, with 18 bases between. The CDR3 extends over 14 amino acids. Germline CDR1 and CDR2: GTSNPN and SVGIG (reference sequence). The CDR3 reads CAWSVGLSRPYYTF. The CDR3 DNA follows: TGTGCCTGGAGTGTGGGGCTTTCCCGACCCTACTACACCTTC.

The CDR3 loop reads CASSPTGPSYGYTF. In nucleotides, the CDR3 is TGTGCCAGCTCACCGACAGGGCCAAGCTATGGCTACACCTTC. The chain employs TRBV18 and TRBJ1-2; 7 nucleotides match TRBD1. In germline, CDR1 is KGHSH, CDR2 LQKENI. The V gene end was trimmed by 3 bases and the J gene end by 4 bases; junction bases not matched to a gene: 5. The CDR3 has 14 amino acids.

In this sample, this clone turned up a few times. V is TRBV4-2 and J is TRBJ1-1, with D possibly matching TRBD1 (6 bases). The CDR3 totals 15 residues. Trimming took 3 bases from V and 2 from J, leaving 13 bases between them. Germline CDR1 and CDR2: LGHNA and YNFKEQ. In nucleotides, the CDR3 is TGTGCCAGCAGCCAGTCCCTACAGGGAAACACTGAAGCTTTCTTT. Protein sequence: CASSQSLQGNTEAFF.